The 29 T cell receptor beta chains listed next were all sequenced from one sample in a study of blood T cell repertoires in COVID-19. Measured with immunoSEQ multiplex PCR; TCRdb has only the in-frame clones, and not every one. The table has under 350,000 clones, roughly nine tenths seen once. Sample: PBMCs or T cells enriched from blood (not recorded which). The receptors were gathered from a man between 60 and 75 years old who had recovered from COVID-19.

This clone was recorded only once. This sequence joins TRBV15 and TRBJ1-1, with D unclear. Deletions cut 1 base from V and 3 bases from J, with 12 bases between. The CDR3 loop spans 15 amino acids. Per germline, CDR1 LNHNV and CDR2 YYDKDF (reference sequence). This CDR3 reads CATSRVWSSDTEAFF. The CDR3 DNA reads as TGTGCCACCAGCAGAGTATGGAGCTCGGACACTGAAGCTTTCTTT.

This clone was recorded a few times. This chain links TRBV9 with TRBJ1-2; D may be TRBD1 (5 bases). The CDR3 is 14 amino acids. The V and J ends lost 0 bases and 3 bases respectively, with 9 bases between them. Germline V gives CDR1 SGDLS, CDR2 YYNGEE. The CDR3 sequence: CASSVGAGHYGYTF. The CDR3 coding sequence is TGTGCCAGCAGCGTAGGGGCAGGGCACTATGGCTACACCTTC. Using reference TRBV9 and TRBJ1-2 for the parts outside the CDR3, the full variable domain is DSGVTQTPKHLITATGQRVTLRCSPRSGDLSVYWYQQSLDQGLQFLIQYYNGEERAKGNILERFSAQQFPDLHSELNLSSLELGDSALYFCASSVGAGHYGYTFGSGTRLTVV.

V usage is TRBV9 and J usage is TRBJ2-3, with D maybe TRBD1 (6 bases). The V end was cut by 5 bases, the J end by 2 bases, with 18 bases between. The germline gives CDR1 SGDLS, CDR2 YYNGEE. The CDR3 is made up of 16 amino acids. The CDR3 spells CASSTYPGVYTDTQYF. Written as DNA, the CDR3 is TGTGCCAGCAGTACCTACCCAGGGGTATACACAGATACGCAGTATTTT.

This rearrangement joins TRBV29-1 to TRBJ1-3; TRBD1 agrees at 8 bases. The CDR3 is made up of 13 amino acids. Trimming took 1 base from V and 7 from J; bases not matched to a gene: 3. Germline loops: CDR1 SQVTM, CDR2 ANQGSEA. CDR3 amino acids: CSVEGGQGNTIYF. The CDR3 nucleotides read TGCAGCGTTGAAGGAGGACAGGGTAACACCATATATTTT.

CDR3 amino acids: CASSPLAGLSGEQFF. For the CDR3, the DNA is TGTGCCAGCAGCCCACTAGCGGGACTTTCTGGTGAGCAGTTCTTC. The V gene is TRBV2, the J gene TRBJ2-1; the match to TRBD2 covers 10 bases. The germline CDR1 and CDR2 sequences are SNHLY and FYNNEI. V shed 6 bases, J shed 9 bases, and the junction held 11 bases outside the gene matches. The CDR3 is 15 amino acids.

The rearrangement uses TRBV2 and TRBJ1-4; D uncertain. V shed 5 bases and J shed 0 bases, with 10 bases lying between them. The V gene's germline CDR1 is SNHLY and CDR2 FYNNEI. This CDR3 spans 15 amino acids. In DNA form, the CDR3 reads TGTGCCAGCAGTCTCATCCAGTCAACTAATGAAAAACTGTTTTTT. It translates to CASSLIQSTNEKLFF.

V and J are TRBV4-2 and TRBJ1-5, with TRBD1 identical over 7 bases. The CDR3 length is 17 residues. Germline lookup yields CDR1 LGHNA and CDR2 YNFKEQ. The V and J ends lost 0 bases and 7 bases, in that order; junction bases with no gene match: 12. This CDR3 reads CASSQEGGRGYGQPQHF. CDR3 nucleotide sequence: TGTGCCAGCAGCCAAGAAGGAGGCAGGGGGTATGGACAGCCCCAGCATTTT.

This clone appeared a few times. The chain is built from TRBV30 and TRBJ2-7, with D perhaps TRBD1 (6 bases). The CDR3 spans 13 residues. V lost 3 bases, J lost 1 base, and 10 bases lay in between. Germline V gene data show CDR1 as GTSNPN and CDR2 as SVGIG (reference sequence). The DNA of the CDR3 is TGTGCCTGGAGGAAGACAGGATCCTACGAGCAGTACTTC. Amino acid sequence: CAWRKTGSYEQYF.

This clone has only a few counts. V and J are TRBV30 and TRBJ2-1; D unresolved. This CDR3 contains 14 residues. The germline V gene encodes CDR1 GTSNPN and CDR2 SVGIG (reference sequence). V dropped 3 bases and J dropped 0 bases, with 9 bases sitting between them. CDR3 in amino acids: CAWRVGSSYNEQFF. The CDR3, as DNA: TGTGCCTGGAGGGTGGGCAGCTCCTACAATGAGCAGTTCTTC.

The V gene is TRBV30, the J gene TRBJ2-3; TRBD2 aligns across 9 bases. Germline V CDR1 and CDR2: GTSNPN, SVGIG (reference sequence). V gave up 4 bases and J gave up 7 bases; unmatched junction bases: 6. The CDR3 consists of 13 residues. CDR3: CAWNSGSVNTQYF. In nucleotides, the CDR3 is TGTGCCTGGAATAGCGGGAGTGTGAATACGCAGTATTTT.

CDR3 region: CASSQDRGEPQHF. In nucleotides, the CDR3 is TGTGCCAGCAGCCAGGACAGGGGAGAGCCCCAGCATTTT. The V gene is TRBV11-2, the J gene TRBJ1-5; 9 nucleotides line up with TRBD1. This CDR3 is built from 13 residues. V gave up 5 bases and J gave up 8 bases; unmatched junction bases: 4. Per the germline V gene, CDR1 is SGHAT and CDR2 is FQNNGV. Together with reference TRBV11-2 and TRBJ1-5, the CDR3 gives the full variable domain: EAGVAQSPRYKIIEKRQSVAFWCNPISGHATLYWYQQILGQGPKLLIQFQNNGVVDDSQLPKDRFSAERLKGVDSTLKIQPAKLEDSAVYLCASSQDRGEPQHFGDGTRLSIL.

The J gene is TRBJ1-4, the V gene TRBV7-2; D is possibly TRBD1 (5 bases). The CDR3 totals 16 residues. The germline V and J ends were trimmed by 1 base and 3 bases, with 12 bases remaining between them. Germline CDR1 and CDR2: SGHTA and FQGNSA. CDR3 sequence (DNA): TGTGCCAGCAGCTTAGGGGCAGGGCAACCTAATGAAAAACTGTTTTTT. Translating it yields CASSLGAGQPNEKLFF.

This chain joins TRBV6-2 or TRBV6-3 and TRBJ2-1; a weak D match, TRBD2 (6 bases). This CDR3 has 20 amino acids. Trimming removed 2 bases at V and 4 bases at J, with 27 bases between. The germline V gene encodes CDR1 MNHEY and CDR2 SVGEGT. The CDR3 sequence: CASSYPSGLATASYYNEQFF. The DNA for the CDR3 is TGTGCCAGCAGTTACCCGTCGGGCCTAGCGACGGCCTCTTATTACAATGAGCAGTTCTTC.

The CDR3 loop is CASSQAGRTRDTQYF. For the CDR3, the DNA is TGTGCCAGCAGCCAAGCCGGGAGGACCCGAGATACGCAGTATTTT. This rearrangement joins TRBV3-1 (or the pseudogene TRBV3-2) to TRBJ2-3; TRBD2 matches at 7 bases. Looked up from germline, CDR1 is LGHDT and CDR2 is YNNKEL (reference sequence). Trimming at V came to 1 base and at J to 5 bases, leaving 6 bases not matched to a gene. The CDR3 loop spans 15 amino acids.

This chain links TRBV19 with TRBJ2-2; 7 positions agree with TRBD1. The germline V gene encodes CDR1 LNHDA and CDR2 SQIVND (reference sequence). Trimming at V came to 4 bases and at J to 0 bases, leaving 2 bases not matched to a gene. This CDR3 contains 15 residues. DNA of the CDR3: TGTGCCAGTAGTAAGGGACAGTCGAACACCGGGGAGCTGTTTTTT. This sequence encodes CASSKGQSNTGELFF. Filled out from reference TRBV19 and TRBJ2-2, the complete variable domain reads DGGITQSPKYLFRKEGQNVTLSCEQNLNHDAMYWYRQDPGQGLRLIYYSQIVNDFQKGDIAEGYSVSREKKESFPLTVTSAQKNPTAFYLCASSKGQSNTGELFFGEGSRLTVL.

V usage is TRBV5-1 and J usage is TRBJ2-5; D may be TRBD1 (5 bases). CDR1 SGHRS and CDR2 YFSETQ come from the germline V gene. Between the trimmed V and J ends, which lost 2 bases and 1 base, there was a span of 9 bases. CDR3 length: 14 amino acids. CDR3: CASSLGDSQETQYF. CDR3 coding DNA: TGCGCCAGCAGCTTAGGAGACAGCCAAGAGACCCAGTACTTC.

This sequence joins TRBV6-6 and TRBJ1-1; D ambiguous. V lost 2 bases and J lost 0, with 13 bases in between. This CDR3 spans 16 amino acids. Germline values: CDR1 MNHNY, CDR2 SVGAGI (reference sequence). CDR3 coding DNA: TGTGCCAGCAGTTACATCAGTTTAGACATGAACACTGAAGCTTTCTTT. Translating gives CASSYISLDMNTEAFF.

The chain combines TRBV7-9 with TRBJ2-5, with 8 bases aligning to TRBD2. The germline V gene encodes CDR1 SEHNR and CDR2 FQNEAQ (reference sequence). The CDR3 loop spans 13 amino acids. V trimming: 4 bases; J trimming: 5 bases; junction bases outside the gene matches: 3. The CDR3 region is CASSSPGGETQYF. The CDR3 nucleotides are TGTGCCAGCAGCTCCCCGGGGGGGGAGACCCAGTACTTC.

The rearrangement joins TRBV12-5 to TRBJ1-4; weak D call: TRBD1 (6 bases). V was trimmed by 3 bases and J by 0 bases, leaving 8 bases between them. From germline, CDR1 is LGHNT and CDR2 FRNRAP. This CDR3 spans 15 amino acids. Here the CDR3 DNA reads TGTGCTAGTGGTTTTAAGGGGGCAACTAATGAAAAACTGTTTTTT. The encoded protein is CASGFKGATNEKLFF.

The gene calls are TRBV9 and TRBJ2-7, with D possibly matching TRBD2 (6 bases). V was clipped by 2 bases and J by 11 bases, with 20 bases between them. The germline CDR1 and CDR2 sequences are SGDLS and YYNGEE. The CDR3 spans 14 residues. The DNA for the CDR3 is TGTGCCAGCAGCGTCCTAGCGATCCCCTCTAGGAAGTACTTC. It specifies CASSVLAIPSRKYF.

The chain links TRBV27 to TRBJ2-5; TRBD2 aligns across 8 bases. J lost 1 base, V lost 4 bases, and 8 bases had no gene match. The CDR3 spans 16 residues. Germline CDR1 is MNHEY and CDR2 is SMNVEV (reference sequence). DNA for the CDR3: TGTGCCAGCAGTTCTGAAGCGGGAGTAGTCCAAGAGACCCAGTACTTC. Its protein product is CASSSEAGVVQETQYF.

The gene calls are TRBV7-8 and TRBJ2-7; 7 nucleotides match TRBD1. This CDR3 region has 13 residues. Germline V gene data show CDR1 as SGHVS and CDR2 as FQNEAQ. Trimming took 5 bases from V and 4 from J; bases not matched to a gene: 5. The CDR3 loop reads CASSADRVYEQYF. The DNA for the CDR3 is TGTGCCAGCAGCGCTGACAGGGTGTACGAGCAGTACTTC. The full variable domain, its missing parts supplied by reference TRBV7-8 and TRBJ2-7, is GAGVSQSPRYKVAKRGQDVALRCDPISGHVSLFWYQQALGQGPEFLTYFQNEAQLDKSGLPSDRFFAERPEGSVSTLKIQRTQQEDSAVYLCASSADRVYEQYFGPGTRLTVT.

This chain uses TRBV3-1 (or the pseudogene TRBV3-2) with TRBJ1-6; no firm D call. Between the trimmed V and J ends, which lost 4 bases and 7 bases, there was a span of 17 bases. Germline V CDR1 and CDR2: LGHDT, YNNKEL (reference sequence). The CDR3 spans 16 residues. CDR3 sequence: CASSPRAGLGNSPLHF. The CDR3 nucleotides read TGTGCCAGCAGCCCCCGGGCGGGCCTAGGGAATTCACCCCTCCACTTT.

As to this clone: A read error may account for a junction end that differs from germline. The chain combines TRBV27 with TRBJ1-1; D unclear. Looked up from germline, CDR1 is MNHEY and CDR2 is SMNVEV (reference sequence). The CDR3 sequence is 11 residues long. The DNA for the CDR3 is TGTGCCACCCCTAGGAACCCTGAAGCTTTCTTT. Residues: CATPRNPEAFF.

The DNA of the CDR3 is TGTGCCAGCAGTAACCCCACGACACGTGAAGCTTTCTTT. Protein sequence: CASSNPTTREAFF. The rearrangement uses TRBV6-5 and TRBJ1-1; D remains ambiguous. CDR1 is MNHEY, CDR2 SVGAGI, per germline. The CDR3 sequence is 13 residues long. Trimming took 5 bases from V and 7 from J, leaving 14 bases between them.

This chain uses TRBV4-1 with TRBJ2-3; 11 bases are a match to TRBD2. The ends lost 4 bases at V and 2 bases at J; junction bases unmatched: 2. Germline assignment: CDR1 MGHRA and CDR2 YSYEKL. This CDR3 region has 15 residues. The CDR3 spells CASSLLAGATDTQYF. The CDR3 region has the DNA TGCGCCAGCAGCCTACTAGCGGGAGCCACAGATACGCAGTATTTT.

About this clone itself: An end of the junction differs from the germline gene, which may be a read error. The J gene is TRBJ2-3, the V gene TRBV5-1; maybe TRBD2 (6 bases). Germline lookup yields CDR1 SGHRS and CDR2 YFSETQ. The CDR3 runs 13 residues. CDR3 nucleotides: TGCGCCAGCAGCTCGACGGGACTGGCTCTTCCCGTTTTT. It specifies CASSSTGLALPVF.

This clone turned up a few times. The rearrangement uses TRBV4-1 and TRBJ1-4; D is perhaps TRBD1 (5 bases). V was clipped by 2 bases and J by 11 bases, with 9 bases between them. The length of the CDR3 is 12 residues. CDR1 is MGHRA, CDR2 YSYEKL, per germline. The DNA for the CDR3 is TGCGCCAGCAGCCAACAGGGTGAGAAACTGTTTTTT. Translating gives CASSQQGEKLFF.

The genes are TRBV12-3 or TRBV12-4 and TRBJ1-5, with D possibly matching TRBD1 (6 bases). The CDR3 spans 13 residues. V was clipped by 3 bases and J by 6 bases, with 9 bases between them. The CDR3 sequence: CASSFWGPQPQHF. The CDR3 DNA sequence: TGTGCCAGCAGTTTCTGGGGGCCTCAGCCCCAGCATTTT.